This entry describes one TCR beta chain. Its target antigen remains unknown. No per-base quality is available; no much larger clone lies one base away. This sample was taken from a study of breast tumors, draining lymph nodes, adjacent tissues (dated by TCRdb to between 2015 and 2016). General notes on the study: In breast cancer patients, the study compared the TCR beta repertoires of tumor, adjacent nontumor tissue and axillary lymph nodes. The study aimed to assess the relationships and possible T-cell exchange between tumor, surrounding tissue and draining lymph node repertoires in human breast cancer. Here is what the overall study found, with its caveats: The study presented the conclusion that tumor T cells originate in lymph nodes as consistent with a hypothesis, not as something directly demonstrated. Tumor and nontumor tissue repertoires were significantly more similar in luminal-like than in basal-like breast cancer. Tumor T-cell repertoires showed less diversity than lymph node repertoires and more diversity than nontumor tissue repertoires, and tumor T-cell repertoires showed preferential V and J gene usage. The data were considered consistent with most tumor T cells being derived from the lymph node and subsequently expanding within tumor tissue.

Lymph node samples were obtained from the axillary draining lymph nodes of breast cancer patients. TCRdb lists the instrument as Illumina HiSeq 2000. TCR beta chain libraries were generated by multiplex PCR amplification. The amplified TCR beta chain products were analyzed by high-throughput sequencing. The public reads were quality trimmed at Q25 with fastp and then assembled into clones with MiXCR by TCRdb, keeping productive beta chains. Rows with a matching CDR3 protein are joined into one entry that keeps the most common DNA and genes. This sample is represented by around 230,000 distinct CDR3 sequences; 34% of them were singletons. 3% to 4.5% of the sample is in the top ten clones. CDR3 length: 17 amino acids, cysteine to phenylalanine. This entry keeps only the CDR3 DNA: 51 bases, framed from base 1. V ends up 5 bases short and J 0 bases short, with an unmatched junction base count of 9. From a lookup of the germline V gene (reference sequence), CDR1 and CDR2 are LNHNV and YYDKDF.

This clonotype was obtained from a female donor with breast cancer. Some clones in this sample may be carry-over from other donors' samples. Sequencing was performed on axillary lymph node tissue. The rearrangement combines TRBV15 with TRBJ2-3, with TRBD2 identical over 9 junction bases. The sequenced DNA is TGTGCCACCAGCGAGACGGCGGGAGGGGGCAGCACAGATACGCAGTATTTT. Its coded protein is CATSETAGGGSTDTQYF.